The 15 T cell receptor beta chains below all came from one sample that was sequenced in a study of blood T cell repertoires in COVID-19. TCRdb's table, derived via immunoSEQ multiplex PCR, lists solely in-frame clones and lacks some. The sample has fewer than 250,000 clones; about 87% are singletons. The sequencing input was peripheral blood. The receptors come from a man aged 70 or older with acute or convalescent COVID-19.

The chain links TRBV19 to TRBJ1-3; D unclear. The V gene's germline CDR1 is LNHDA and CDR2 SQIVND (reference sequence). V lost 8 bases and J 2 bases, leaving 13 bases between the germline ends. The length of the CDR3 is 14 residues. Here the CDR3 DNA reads TGTGCCAGTTGGAGGTCGTCAGCTGGAAACACCATATATTTT. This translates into CASWRSSAGNTIYF. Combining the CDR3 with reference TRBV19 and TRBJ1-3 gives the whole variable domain DGGITQSPKYLFRKEGQNVTLSCEQNLNHDAMYWYRQDPGQGLRLIYYSQIVNDFQKGDIAEGYSVSREKKESFPLTVTSAQKNPTAFYLCASWRSSAGNTIYFGEGSWLTVV.

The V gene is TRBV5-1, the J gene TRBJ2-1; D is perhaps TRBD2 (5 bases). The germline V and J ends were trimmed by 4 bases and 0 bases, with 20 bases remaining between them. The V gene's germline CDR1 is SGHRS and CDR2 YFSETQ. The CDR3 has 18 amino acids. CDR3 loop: CASSQPHLSAASYNEQFF. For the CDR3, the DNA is TGCGCCAGCAGCCAACCCCACCTTTCAGCGGCCTCCTACAATGAGCAGTTCTTC.

CDR3 DNA sequence: TGTGCCAGCAGTTACAGGACAGGGGGCACCGGGGAGCTGTTTTTT. Encoded protein: CASSYRTGGTGELFF. The J gene is TRBJ2-2, the V gene TRBV6-5; 10 bases agree with TRBD1. In germline, CDR1 is MNHEY, CDR2 SVGAGI. The CDR3 is 15 amino acids. V was pared by 2 bases and J by 4 bases, with 1 base of the junction left unmatched.

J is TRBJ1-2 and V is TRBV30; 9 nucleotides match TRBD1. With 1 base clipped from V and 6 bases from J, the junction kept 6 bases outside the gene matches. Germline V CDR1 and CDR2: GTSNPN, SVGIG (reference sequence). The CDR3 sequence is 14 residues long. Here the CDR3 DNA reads TGTGCCTGGAGTGCATCGGGACAGGGCCATGGCTACACCTTC. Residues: CAWSASGQGHGYTF.

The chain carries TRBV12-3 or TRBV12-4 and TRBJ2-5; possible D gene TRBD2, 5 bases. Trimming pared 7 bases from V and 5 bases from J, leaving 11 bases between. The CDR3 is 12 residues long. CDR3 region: CASTFSAETQYF. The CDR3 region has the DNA TGTGCCAGCACCTTTAGCGCGGAGACCCAGTACTTC.

The CDR3 nucleotides read TGTGCCAGCAGCCCCCCTGGCACAGATACGCAGTATTTT. This codes for CASSPPGTDTQYF. The chain is built from TRBV28 and TRBJ2-3, with unresolved D. CDR1 and CDR2 from the germline V gene are MDHEN and SYDVKM. V lost 6 bases, J lost 1 base, and 8 bases lay in between. The CDR3 consists of 13 residues.

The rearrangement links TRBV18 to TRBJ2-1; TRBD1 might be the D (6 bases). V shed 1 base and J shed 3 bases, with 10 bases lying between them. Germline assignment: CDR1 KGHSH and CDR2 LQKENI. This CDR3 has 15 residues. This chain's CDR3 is CASSPLRGFYNEQFF. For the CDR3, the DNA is TGTGCCAGCTCACCACTCAGGGGTTTCTACAATGAGCAGTTCTTC. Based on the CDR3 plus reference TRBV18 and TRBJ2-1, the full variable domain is NAGVMQNPRHLVRRRGQEARLRCSPMKGHSHVYWYRQLPEEGLKFMVYLQKENIIDESGMPKERFSAEFPKEGPSILRIQQVVRGDSAAYFCASSPLRGFYNEQFFGPGTRLTVL.

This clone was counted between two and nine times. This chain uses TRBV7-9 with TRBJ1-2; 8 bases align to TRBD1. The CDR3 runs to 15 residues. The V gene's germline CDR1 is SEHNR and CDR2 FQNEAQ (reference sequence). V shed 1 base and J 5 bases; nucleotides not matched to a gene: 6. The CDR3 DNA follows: TGTGCCAGCAGCTTAGGGGCAGGGGGCGCGTATGGCTACACCTTC. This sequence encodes CASSLGAGGAYGYTF.

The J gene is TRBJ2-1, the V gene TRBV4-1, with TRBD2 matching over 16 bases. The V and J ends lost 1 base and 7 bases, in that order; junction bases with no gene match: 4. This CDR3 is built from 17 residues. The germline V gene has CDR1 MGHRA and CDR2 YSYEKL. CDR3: CASSQGGLAGGPNEQFF. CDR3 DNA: TGCGCCAGCAGCCAAGGGGGACTAGCGGGAGGGCCGAATGAGCAGTTCTTC.

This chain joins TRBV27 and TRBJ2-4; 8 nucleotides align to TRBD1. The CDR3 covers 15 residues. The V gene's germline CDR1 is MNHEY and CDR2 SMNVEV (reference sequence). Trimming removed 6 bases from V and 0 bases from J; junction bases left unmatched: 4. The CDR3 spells CASSPGGAAKNIQYF. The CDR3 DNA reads TGTGCCAGCAGCCCAGGGGGCGCAGCCAAAAACATTCAGTACTTC.

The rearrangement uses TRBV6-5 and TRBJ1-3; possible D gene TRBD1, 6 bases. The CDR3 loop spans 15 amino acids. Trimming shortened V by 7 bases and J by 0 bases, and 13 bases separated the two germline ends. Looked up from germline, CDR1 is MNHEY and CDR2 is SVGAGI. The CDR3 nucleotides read TGTGCCAGCAAACGGAGCAGGGGCTCTGGAAACACCATATATTTT. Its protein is CASKRSRGSGNTIYF.

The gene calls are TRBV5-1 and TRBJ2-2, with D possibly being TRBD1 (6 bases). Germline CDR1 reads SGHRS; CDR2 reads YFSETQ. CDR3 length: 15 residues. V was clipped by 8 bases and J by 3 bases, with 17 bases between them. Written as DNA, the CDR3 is TGCGCCAGTAGGCCAGGGGCCCTTTACACCGGGGAGCTGTTTTTT. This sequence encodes CASRPGALYTGELFF.

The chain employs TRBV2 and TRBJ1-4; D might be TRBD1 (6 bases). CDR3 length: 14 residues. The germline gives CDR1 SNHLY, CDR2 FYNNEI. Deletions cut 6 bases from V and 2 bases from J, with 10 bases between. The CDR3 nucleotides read TGTGCCAGCAGAGAACAGGGCACTAATGAAAAACTGTTTTTT. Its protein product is CASREQGTNEKLFF.

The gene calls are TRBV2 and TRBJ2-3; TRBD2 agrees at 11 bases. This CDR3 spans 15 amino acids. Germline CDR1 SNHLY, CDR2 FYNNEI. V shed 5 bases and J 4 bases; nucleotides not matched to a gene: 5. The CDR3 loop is CASSISGGGADTQYF. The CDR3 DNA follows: TGTGCCAGCAGTATTAGCGGGGGGGGCGCAGATACGCAGTATTTT.

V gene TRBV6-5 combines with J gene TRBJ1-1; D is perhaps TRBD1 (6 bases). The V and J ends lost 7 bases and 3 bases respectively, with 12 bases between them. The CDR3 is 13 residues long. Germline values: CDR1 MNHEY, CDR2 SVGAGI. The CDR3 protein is CASMGHGYTEAFF. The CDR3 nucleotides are TGTGCCAGCATGGGACATGGGTACACTGAAGCTTTCTTT.